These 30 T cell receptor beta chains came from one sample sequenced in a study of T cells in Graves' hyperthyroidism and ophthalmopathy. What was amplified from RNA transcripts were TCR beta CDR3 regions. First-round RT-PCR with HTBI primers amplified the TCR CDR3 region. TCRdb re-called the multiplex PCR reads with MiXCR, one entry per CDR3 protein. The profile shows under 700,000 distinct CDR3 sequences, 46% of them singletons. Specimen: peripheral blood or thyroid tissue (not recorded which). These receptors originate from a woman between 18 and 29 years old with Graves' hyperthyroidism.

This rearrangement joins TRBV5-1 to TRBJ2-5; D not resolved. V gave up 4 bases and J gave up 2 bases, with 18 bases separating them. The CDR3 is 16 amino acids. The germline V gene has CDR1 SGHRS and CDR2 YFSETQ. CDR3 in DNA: TGCGCCAGCAGCCTTGAACGAGGTACGAGACAAGAGACCCAGTACTTC. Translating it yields CASSLERGTRQETQYF.

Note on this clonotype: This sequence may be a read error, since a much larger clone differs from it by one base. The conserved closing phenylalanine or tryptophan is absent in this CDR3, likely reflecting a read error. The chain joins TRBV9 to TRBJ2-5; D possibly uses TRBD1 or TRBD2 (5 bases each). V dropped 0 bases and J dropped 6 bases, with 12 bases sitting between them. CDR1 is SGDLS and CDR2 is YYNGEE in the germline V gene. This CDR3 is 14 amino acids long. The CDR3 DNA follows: TGTGCCAGCAGCGTAGGGCAGGGACGGCAGACCCAGTACCTC. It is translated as CASSVGQGRQTQYL.

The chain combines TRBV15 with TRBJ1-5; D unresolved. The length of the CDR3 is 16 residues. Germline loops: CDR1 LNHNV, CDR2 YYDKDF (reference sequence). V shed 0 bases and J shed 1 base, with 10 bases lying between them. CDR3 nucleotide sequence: TGTGCCACCAGCAGAGATTGGAGACAAAGCAATCAGCCCCAGCATTTT. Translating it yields CATSRDWRQSNQPQHF.

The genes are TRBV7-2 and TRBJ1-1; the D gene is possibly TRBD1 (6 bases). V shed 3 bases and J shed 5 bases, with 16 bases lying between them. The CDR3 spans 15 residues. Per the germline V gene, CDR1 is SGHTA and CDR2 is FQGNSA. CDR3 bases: TGTGCCAGCAGCTTGGCGGGACACCAGAAGACTGAAGCTTTCTTT. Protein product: CASSLAGHQKTEAFF. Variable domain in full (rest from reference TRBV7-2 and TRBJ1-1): GAGVSQSPSNKVTEKGKDVELRCDPISGHTALYWYRQSLGQGLEFLIYFQGNSAPDKSGLPSDRFSAERTGGSVSTLTIQRTQQEDSAVYLCASSLAGHQKTEAFFGQGTRLTVV.

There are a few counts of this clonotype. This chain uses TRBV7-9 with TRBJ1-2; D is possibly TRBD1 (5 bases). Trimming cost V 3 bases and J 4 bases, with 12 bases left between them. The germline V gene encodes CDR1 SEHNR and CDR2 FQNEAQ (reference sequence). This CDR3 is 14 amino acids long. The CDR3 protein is CASSFYLGRYGYTF. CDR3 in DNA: TGTGCCAGCAGCTTCTATCTGGGACGCTATGGCTACACCTTC.

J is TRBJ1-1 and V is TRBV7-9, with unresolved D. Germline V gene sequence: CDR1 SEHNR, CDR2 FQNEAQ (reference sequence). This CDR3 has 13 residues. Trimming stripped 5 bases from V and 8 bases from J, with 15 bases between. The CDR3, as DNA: TGTGCCAGCAGCCCTGACACCGGACGGGAAGCTTTCTTT. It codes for CASSPDTGREAFF.

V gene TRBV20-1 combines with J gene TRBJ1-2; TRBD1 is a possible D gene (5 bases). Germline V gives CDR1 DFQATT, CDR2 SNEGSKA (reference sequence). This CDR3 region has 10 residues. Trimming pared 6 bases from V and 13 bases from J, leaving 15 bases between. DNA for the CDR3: TGCAGTGCCCTGGGGGGTGCGTTCACCTTC. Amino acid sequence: CSALGGAFTF.

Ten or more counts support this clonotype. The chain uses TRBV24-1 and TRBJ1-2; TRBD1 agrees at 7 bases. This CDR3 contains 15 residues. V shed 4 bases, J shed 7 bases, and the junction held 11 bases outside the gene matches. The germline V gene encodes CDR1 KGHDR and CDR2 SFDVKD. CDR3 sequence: CATSDRPTGLSGYTF. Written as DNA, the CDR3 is TGTGCCACCAGTGACCGACCGACAGGGCTTAGTGGCTACACCTTC.

CDR3 in DNA: TGCAGCGTCGGCGAGGAGGGATATAGCAATCAGCCCCAGCATTTT. Amino acids: CSVGEEGYSNQPQHF. V is TRBV29-1 and J is TRBJ1-5; D gene unclear. This CDR3 spans 15 amino acids. The V gene's germline CDR1 is SQVTM and CDR2 ANQGSEA. The V gene lost 6 bases and the J gene lost 0 bases, with 15 bases spanning the gap.

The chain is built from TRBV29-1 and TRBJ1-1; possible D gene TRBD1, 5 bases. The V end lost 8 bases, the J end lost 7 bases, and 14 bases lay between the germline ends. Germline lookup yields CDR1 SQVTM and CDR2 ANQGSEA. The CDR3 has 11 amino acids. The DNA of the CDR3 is TGCAGCTTAGGGGAGGGCTTTGAAGCTTTCTTT. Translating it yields CSLGEGFEAFF.

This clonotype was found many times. The CDR3 region has the DNA TGTGCCAGCAGCTCAATCAACTACGAGCAGTACTTC. This translates into CASSSINYEQYF. The rearrangement links TRBV25-1 to TRBJ2-7; D gene uncertain. The CDR3 is 12 amino acids. Per germline, CDR1 MGHDK and CDR2 SYGVNS. V was clipped by 6 bases and J by 3 bases, with 9 bases between them.

In nucleotides, the CDR3 is TGTGCCAGCAGTCCGCCCAGGTTAGCTGGAAACACCATATATTTT. Translation gives CASSPPRLAGNTIYF. The chain recombines TRBV25-1 with TRBJ1-3, with no clear D. CDR3 length: 15 amino acids. The V end lost 5 bases, the J end lost 2 bases, and 13 bases lay between the germline ends. Germline V gene data show CDR1 as MGHDK and CDR2 as SYGVNS.

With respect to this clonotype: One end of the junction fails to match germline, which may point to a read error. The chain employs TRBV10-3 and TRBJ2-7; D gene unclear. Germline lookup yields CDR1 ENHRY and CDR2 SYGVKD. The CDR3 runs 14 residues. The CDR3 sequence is CASSLRQPSYEQYF. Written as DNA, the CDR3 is TGTGCCAGCAGTTTGCGGCAGCCTTCCTACGAGCAGTACTTC.

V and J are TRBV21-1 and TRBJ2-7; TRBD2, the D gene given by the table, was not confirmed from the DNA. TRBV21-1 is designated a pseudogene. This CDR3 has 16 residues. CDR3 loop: CASSASLSGRDYEQYF. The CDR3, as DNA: TGTGCCAGCAGCGCGTCGCTTAGCGGGAGGGACTACGAGCAGTACTTC.

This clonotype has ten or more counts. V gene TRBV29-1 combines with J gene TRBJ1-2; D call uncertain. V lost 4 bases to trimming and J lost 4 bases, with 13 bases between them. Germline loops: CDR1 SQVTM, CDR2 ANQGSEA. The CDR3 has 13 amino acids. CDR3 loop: CSVGGELLYGYTF. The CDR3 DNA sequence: TGCAGCGTTGGTGGGGAGCTCCTCTATGGCTACACCTTC.

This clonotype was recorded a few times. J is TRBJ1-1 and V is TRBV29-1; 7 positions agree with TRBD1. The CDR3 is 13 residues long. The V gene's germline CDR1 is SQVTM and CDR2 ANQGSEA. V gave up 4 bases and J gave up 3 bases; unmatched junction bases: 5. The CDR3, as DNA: TGCAGCGTTGGGGGGGACAGACACACTGAAGCTTTCTTT. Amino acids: CSVGGDRHTEAFF.

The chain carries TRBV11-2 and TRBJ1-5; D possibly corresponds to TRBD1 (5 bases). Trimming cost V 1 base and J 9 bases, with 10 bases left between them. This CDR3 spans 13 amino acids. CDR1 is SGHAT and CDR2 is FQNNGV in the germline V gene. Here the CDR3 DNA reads TGTGCCAGCAGCTTAGGACCGGGGGGGCCCCAGCATTTT. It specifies CASSLGPGGPQHF. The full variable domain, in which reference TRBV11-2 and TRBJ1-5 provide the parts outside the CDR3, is EAGVAQSPRYKIIEKRQSVAFWCNPISGHATLYWYQQILGQGPKLLIQFQNNGVVDDSQLPKDRFSAERLKGVDSTLKIQPAKLEDSAVYLCASSLGPGGPQHFGDGTRLSIL.

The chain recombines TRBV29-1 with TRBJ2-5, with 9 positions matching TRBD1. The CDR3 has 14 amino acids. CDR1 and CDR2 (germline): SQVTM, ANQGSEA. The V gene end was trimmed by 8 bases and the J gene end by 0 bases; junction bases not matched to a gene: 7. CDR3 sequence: CSQEWTGDQETQYF. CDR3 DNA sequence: TGCAGCCAAGAATGGACAGGGGACCAAGAGACCCAGTACTTC.

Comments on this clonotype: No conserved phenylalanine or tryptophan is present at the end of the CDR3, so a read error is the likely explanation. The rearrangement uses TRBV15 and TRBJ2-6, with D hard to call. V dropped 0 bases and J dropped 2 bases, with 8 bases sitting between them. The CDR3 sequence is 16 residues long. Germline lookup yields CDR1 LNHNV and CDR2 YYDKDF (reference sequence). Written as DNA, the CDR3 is TGTGCCACCAGCAGAGATCAGGAAACTGGGGCCAACGTCCTGACTCCA. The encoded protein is CATSRDQETGANVLTP.

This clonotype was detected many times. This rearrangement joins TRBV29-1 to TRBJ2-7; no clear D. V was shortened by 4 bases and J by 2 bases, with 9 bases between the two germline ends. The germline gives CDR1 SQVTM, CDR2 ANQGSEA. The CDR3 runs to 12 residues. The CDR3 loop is CSVGGATYEQYF. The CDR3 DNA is TGCAGCGTTGGGGGTGCGACCTACGAGCAGTACTTC.

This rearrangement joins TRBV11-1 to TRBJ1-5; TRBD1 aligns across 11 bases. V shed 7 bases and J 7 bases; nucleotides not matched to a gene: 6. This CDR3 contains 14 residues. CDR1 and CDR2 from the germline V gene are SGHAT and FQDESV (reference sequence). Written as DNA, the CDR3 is TGTGCCAGCACCTCCGGGACAGGGGGACAGCCCCAGCATTTT. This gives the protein CASTSGTGGQPQHF.

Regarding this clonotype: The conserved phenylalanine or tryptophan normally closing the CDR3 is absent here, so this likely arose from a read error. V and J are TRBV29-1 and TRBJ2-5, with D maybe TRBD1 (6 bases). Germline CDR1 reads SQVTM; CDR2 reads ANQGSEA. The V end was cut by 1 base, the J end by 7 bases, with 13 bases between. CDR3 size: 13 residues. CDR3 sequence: CSVEGGHLSTQYL. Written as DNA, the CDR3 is TGCAGCGTTGAAGGGGGACACCTCTCGACCCAGTACCTC.

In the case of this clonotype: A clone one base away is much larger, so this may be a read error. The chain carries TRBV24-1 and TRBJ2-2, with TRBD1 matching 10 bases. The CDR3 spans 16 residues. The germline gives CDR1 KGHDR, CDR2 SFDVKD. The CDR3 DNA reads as TGTGTCACCAGTGAGACCGGGACAGGGGAGTCCGGGGAGCTGTTTTTT. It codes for CVTSETGTGESGELFF.

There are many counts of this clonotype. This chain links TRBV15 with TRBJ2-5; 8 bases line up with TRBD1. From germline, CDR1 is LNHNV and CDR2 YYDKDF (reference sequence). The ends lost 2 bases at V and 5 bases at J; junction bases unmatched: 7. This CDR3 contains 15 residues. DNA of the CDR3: TGTGCCACCAGCAGATTCGCAACAGGGGGGGAGACCCAGTACTTC. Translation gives CATSRFATGGETQYF.

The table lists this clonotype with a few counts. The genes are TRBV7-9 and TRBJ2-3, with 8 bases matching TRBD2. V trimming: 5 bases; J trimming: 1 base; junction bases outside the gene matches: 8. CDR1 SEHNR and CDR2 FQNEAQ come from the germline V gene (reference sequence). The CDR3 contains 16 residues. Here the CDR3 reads CASSPGGAGGTDTQYF. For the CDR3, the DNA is TGTGCCAGCAGCCCCGGAGGAGCGGGAGGCACAGATACGCAGTATTTT.

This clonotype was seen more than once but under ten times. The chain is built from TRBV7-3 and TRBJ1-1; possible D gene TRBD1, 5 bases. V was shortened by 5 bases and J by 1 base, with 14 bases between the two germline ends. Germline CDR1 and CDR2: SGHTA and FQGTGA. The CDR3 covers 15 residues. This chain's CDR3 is CASSQTPGGNTEAFF. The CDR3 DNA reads TGTGCCAGCAGCCAAACGCCGGGGGGGAACACTGAAGCTTTCTTT.

The CDR3 protein is CSVSGLAGGHEQYF. The CDR3 DNA sequence: TGCAGCGTGAGTGGGCTAGCGGGCGGCCACGAGCAGTACTTC. The chain couples TRBV29-1 to TRBJ2-7; 8 bases are shared with TRBD2. CDR1 and CDR2 (germline): SQVTM, ANQGSEA. V trimming: 6 bases; J trimming: 5 bases; junction bases outside the gene matches: 12. The length of the CDR3 is 14 residues.

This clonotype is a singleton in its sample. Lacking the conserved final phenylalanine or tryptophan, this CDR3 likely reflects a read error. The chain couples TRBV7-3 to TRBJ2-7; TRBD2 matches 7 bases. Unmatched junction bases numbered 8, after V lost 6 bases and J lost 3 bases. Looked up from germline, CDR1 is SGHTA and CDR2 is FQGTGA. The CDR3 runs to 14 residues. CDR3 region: CASSGREGHYEQYL. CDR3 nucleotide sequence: TGTGCCAGCAGTGGGAGGGAGGGCCACTACGAGCAGTACCTC.

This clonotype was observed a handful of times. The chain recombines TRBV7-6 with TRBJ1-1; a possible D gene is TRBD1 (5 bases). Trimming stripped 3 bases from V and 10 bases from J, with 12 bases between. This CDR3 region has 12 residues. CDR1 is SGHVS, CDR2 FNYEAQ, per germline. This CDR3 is CASSLEGRRAFF. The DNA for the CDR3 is TGTGCCAGCAGCTTGGAGGGGCGTAGAGCTTTCTTT.

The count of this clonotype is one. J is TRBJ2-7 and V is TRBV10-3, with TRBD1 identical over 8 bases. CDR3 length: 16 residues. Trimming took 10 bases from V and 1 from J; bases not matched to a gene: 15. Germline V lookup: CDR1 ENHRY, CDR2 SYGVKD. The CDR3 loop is CASRRSPGQASYEQYF. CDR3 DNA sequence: TGTGCCAGTCGTCGATCACCGGGACAGGCATCCTACGAGCAGTACTTC.